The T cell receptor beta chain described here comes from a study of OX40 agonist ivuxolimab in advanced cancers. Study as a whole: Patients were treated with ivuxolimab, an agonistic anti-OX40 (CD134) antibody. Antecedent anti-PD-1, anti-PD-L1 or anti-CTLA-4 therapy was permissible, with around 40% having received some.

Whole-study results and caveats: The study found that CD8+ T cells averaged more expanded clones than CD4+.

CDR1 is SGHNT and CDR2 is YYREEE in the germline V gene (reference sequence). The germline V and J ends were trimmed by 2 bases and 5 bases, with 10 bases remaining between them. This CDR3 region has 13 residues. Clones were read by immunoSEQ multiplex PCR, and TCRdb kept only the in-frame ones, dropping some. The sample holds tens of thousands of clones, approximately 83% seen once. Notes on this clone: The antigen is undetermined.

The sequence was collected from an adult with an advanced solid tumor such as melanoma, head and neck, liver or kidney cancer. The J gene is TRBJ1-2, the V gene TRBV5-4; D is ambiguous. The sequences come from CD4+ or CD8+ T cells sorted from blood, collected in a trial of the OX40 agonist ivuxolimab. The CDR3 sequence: CASSFPTAYGYTF. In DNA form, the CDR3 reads TGTGCCAGCAGCTTCCCGACGGCTTATGGCTACACCTTC.